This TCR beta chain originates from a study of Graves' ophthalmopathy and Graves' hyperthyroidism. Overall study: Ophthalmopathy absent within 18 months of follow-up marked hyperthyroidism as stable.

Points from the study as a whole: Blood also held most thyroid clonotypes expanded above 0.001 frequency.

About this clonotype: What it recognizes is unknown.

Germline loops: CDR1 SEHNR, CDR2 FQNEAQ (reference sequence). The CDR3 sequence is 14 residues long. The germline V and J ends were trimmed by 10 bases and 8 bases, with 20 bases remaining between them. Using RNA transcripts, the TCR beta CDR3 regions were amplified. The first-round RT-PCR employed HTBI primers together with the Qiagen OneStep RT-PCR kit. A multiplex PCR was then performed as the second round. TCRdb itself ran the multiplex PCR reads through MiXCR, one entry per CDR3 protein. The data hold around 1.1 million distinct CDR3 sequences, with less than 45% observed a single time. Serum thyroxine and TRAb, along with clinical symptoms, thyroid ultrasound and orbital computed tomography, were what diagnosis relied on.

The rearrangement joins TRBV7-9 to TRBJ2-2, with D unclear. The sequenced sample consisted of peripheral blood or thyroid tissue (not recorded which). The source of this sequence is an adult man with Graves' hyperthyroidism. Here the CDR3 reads CATRVDGARGELFF. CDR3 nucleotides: TGTGCCACGCGTGTTGACGGTGCTCGGGGGGAGCTGTTTTTT.